In this sample, the clone carrying this TCR beta chain turned up a few times. The sample is drawn from a study of human T cells and chemical hapten exposure. TCRdb redid the calling of the RACE reads with MiXCR, one entry per CDR3 protein. This table holds some 79,000 distinct CDR3 sequences, 10% to 14% found once. Germline V gives CDR1 SNHLY, CDR2 FYNNEI. V shed 1 base and J shed 4 bases, with 4 bases lying between them. CDR3 size: 12 residues. Time point noted: patch test 3, about 24 weeks after DPC sensitization. Treatment noted: therapeutic diphenylcyclopropenone sensitization with weekly scalp DPC.

The V call is TRBV2, the J call TRBJ2-5; D is uncertain. The source material was whole blood, sampled in connection with sensitization to the hapten diphenylcyclopropenone (DPC). This receptor was taken from a woman between 50 and 59 years old with alopecia areata. Some clones in this sample may be carry-over from other donors' samples. The CDR3 protein is CASSEGSETQYF. CDR3 coding DNA: TGTGCCAGCAGTGAAGGCTCAGAGACCCAGTACTTC.